These 29 T cell receptor beta chains were all obtained from the same sample, sequenced in a study of shared clonotypes between healthy human individuals. Naive CD8 isolation took CD45RO-negative cells positively selected for CCR7 and excluded terminally differentiated effector memory CD45RA+ cells. The protocol was immunoSEQ multiplex PCR, while the TCRdb copy is restricted to in-frame clones and leaves out a portion. The sample lists about 2.1 million clones, about 92% occurring once. The sequencing input was naive CD8+ T cells from PBMCs. The source is a man younger than 35 in good health. Some clones in this sample may be carry-over from other donors' samples.

The gene calls are TRBV11-2 and TRBJ2-3; D may correspond to TRBD1 or TRBD2 (5 bases each). Trimming left V 5 bases short and J 2 bases short, with 17 bases between. Looked up from germline, CDR1 is SGHAT and CDR2 is FQNNGV. The CDR3 consists of 16 residues. The CDR3 loop is CASSPRGVEDTDTQYF. DNA of the CDR3: TGTGCCAGCAGCCCCCGAGGGGTAGAGGACACAGATACGCAGTATTTT.

The chain combines TRBV29-1 with TRBJ1-2, with 9 bases identical to TRBD1. The CDR3 length is 12 residues. J was trimmed by 5 bases and V by 6 bases; bases with no gene match: 4. From germline, CDR1 is SQVTM and CDR2 ANQGSEA. This CDR3 reads CSVTGGAYGYTF. CDR3 bases: TGCAGCGTCACAGGGGGCGCATATGGCTACACCTTC.

This rearrangement joins TRBV9 to TRBJ1-3; the D is unclear. V lost 3 bases and J 4 bases, leaving 11 bases between the germline ends. This CDR3 comprises 14 residues. Germline V CDR1 and CDR2: SGDLS, YYNGEE. DNA for the CDR3: TGTGCCAGCAGCGCCAAGGCTCACGGAAACACCATATATTTT. Translation: CASSAKAHGNTIYF.

V and J are TRBV9 and TRBJ1-2; 10 positions agree with TRBD1. This CDR3 contains 16 residues. After removal of 2 bases from V and 2 bases from J, the junction contained 6 bases not matched to a gene. Germline V gene lookup returns CDR1 SGDLS and CDR2 YYNGEE. CDR3 nucleotide sequence: TGTGCCAGCAGCGTCGGGACAGGGGCACCCAACTATGGCTACACCTTC. It encodes CASSVGTGAPNYGYTF.

J is TRBJ2-2 and V is TRBV10-3, with a tentative D call TRBD1 (6 bases). Deletions cut 0 bases from V and 4 bases from J, with 6 bases between. There are 14 residues in the CDR3. Germline-derived CDR1 and CDR2 are ENHRY and SYGVKD. CDR3: CAISESGGTGELFF. The CDR3 DNA is TGTGCCATCAGTGAGTCAGGGGGCACCGGGGAGCTGTTTTTT.

With regard to this clone: An end of the junction differs from the germline gene, which may be a read error. This sequence joins TRBV28 and TRBJ1-4; tentative D call: TRBD1 (5 bases). Germline V CDR1 and CDR2: MDHEN, SYDVKM. This CDR3 contains 20 residues. The CDR3 sequence: CASGLLWDSSSVPTHEKLFF. For the CDR3, the DNA is TGTGCCAGCGGACTTCTTTGGGACTCCTCCTCGGTCCCAACTCATGAAAAACTGTTTTTT.

The V gene is TRBV30, the J gene TRBJ1-4; D is uncertain. Germline-derived CDR1 and CDR2 are GTSNPN and SVGIG (reference sequence). The CDR3 loop spans 14 amino acids. V lost 4 bases, J lost 5 bases, and 14 bases lay in between. Here the CDR3 reads CAWTDGYQNEKLFF. CDR3 coding DNA: TGTGCCTGGACTGACGGCTACCAAAATGAAAAACTGTTTTTT.

This clone has a single count. V is TRBV9 and J is TRBJ2-1, with 9 bases fitting TRBD1. The CDR3 runs to 16 residues. Germline V gives CDR1 SGDLS, CDR2 YYNGEE. J gave up 7 bases and V 1 base, and 9 bases lay outside the gene matches. The CDR3 nucleotides read TGTGCCAGCAGCGTAAACCGGGACAGGGTTCGGAATGAGCAGTTCTTC. Translation: CASSVNRDRVRNEQFF.

As for this clone: Other DNA variants within this sample encode the same CDR3. This rearrangement joins TRBV27 to TRBJ2-7; TRBD2 aligns across 7 bases. CDR3 length: 14 residues. With 6 bases clipped from V and 4 bases from J, the junction kept 9 bases outside the gene matches. Germline lookup yields CDR1 MNHEY and CDR2 SMNVEV (reference sequence). For the CDR3, the DNA is TGTGCCAGCAGCCCGGTAGCGGGTTCGTACGAGCAGTACTTC. This codes for CASSPVAGSYEQYF.

The chain carries TRBV7-8 and TRBJ2-1, with 9 nucleotides matching TRBD1. Germline loops: CDR1 SGHVS, CDR2 FQNEAQ. The CDR3 is 15 residues long. Trimming took 6 bases from V and 0 from J; bases not matched to a gene: 3. The CDR3 DNA sequence: TGTGCCAGCAGATTGACAGGGGGCTCCTACAATGAGCAGTTCTTC. Translation gives CASRLTGGSYNEQFF.

The gene calls are TRBV9 and TRBJ2-1; D is possibly TRBD2 (5 bases). This CDR3 comprises 15 residues. Germline assignment: CDR1 SGDLS and CDR2 YYNGEE. The V end was cut by 4 bases, the J end by 3 bases, with 14 bases between. CDR3 nucleotide sequence: TGTGCCAGCAGCCCCCGAGGTAGCGTCTACAATGAGCAGTTCTTC. Translating it yields CASSPRGSVYNEQFF.

The chain is built from TRBV7-8 and TRBJ2-7; a possible D gene is TRBD2 (5 bases). CDR1 is SGHVS, CDR2 FQNEAQ, per germline. With 4 bases removed from V and 3 bases from J, the gap between germline ends came to 16 bases. The CDR3 contains 15 residues. CDR3 in DNA: TGTGCCAGCAGCTACCAACTCAGGACTGACTACGAGCAGTACTTC. Encoded protein: CASSYQLRTDYEQYF.

The chain uses TRBV19 and TRBJ1-1, with a weak D call TRBD1 (5 bases). The CDR3 has 13 residues. Trimming pared 7 bases from V and 4 bases from J, leaving 13 bases between. Germline loops: CDR1 LNHDA, CDR2 SQIVND (reference sequence). The CDR3 DNA sequence: TGTGCCAGTATTTACGGGGGAGGCACTGAAGCTTTCTTT. Translation: CASIYGGGTEAFF.

This sequence joins TRBV4-1 and TRBJ2-3; TRBD1 aligns across 9 bases. CDR3 length: 16 residues. Unmatched junction bases numbered 8, after V lost 4 bases and J lost 3 bases. The V gene's germline CDR1 is MGHRA and CDR2 YSYEKL. CDR3 sequence reads: CASSRLGQGGTDTQYF. DNA for the CDR3: TGCGCCAGCAGCCGCTTGGGACAGGGAGGAACAGATACGCAGTATTTT.

V and J are TRBV5-8 and TRBJ1-1; 9 bases align to TRBD1. V was clipped by 1 base and J by 5 bases; unmatched bases: 15. This CDR3 contains 18 residues. The germline V gene has CDR1 SGHTS and CDR2 YDEGEE. DNA for the CDR3: TGTGCCAGCAGCTTGTTCGAGGGGACAGGGATTAGTTGGACTGAAGCTTTCTTT. This translates into CASSLFEGTGISWTEAFF.

This chain uses TRBV28 with TRBJ2-7; D is perhaps TRBD1 or TRBD2 (5 bases each). Germline-derived CDR1 and CDR2 are MDHEN and SYDVKM. The CDR3 extends over 15 amino acids. The V end lost 2 bases, the J end lost 0 bases, and 11 bases lay between the germline ends. This chain's CDR3 is CASSLSRDGSYEQYF. In DNA, the CDR3 is TGTGCCAGCAGTTTAAGTCGGGACGGCTCCTACGAGCAGTACTTC.

The chain links TRBV5-1 to TRBJ1-1; unclear D gene. Trimming left V 4 bases short and J 0 bases short, with 13 bases between. Per the germline V gene, CDR1 is SGHRS and CDR2 is YFSETQ. The CDR3 runs to 15 residues. The CDR3 is CASSPGGDLNTEAFF. The CDR3 nucleotides are TGCGCCAGCAGCCCAGGCGGGGATTTGAACACTGAAGCTTTCTTT.

The chain carries TRBV9 and TRBJ2-3, with TRBD2 as a possible D gene (5 bases). The germline CDR1 and CDR2 sequences are SGDLS and YYNGEE. The germline V and J ends were trimmed by 6 bases and 0 bases, with 14 bases remaining between them. The CDR3 runs 15 residues. This CDR3 is CASTGSRGSTDTQYF. The CDR3 DNA reads TGTGCCAGCACGGGTTCACGGGGAAGCACAGATACGCAGTATTTT.

The chain carries TRBV27 and TRBJ1-1; D remains ambiguous. The CDR3 loop spans 12 amino acids. Germline values: CDR1 MNHEY, CDR2 SMNVEV (reference sequence). Trimming shortened V by 5 bases and J by 2 bases, and 6 bases separated the two germline ends. The CDR3 DNA follows: TGTGCCAGCAGTCGGATAAACACTGAAGCTTTCTTT. This translates into CASSRINTEAFF.

The chain recombines TRBV27 with TRBJ1-4; D remains ambiguous. Germline V lookup: CDR1 MNHEY, CDR2 SMNVEV (reference sequence). The CDR3 consists of 15 residues. V gave up 2 bases and J gave up 2 bases, with 9 bases separating them. The CDR3 protein is CASSLGLRTNEKLFF. The CDR3 DNA reads TGTGCCAGCAGTTTAGGACTTCGGACTAATGAAAAACTGTTTTTT.

The V call is TRBV5-5, the J call TRBJ1-2; D gene uncertain. The CDR3 contains 14 residues. From germline, CDR1 is SGHKS and CDR2 YYEKEE (reference sequence). V lost 4 bases and J lost 4, with 14 bases in between. Here the CDR3 reads CASSPGTAGYGYTF. In DNA, the CDR3 is TGTGCCAGCAGCCCTGGAACGGCTGGCTATGGCTACACCTTC. The entire variable domain, with the rest obtained from reference TRBV5-5 and TRBJ1-2, is as follows: DAGVTQSPTHLIKTRGQQVTLRCSPISGHKSVSWYQQVLGQGPQFIFQYYEKEERGRGNFPDRFSARQFPNYSSELNVNALLLGDSALYLCASSPGTAGYGYTFGSGTRLTVV.

The rearrangement uses TRBV9 and TRBJ2-5; 7 nucleotides line up with TRBD1. V was clipped by 0 bases and J by 5 bases; unmatched bases: 13. Germline V gene lookup returns CDR1 SGDLS and CDR2 YYNGEE. CDR3 size: 17 residues. Here the CDR3 DNA reads TGTGCCAGCAGCGTAGGCGAAGACAGGGCATTTAGGGAGACCCAGTACTTC. This gives the protein CASSVGEDRAFRETQYF.

This chain connects TRBV5-6 to TRBJ2-3, with D hard to call. Trimming cost V 0 bases and J 1 base, with 9 bases left between them. The germline gives CDR1 SGHDT, CDR2 YYEEEE. The CDR3 runs to 15 residues. This chain's CDR3 is CASSLETGGTDTQYF. The CDR3 DNA is TGTGCCAGCAGCTTGGAGACTGGCGGCACAGATACGCAGTATTTT.

The rearrangement links TRBV7-7 to TRBJ2-7; 11 nucleotides agree with TRBD2. The germline V gene encodes CDR1 SSHAT and CDR2 FNYEAQ (reference sequence). This CDR3 comprises 18 residues. V lost 5 bases, J lost 0 bases, and 12 bases stayed unmatched. CDR3 sequence (DNA): TGTGCCAGCAGCCCCTCACCTAGCGGGAGGTTTGGCTCCTACGAGCAGTACTTC. This sequence encodes CASSPSPSGRFGSYEQYF.

The J gene is TRBJ2-2, the V gene TRBV9, with TRBD1 identical over 10 bases. The ends lost 0 bases at V and 6 bases at J; junction bases unmatched: 8. CDR1 and CDR2 (germline): SGDLS, YYNGEE. This CDR3 comprises 17 residues. The CDR3 nucleotides read TGTGCCAGCAGCGTAGAGACAGGGGGCGTTTTCTCCGGGGAGCTGTTTTTT. Protein sequence: CASSVETGGVFSGELFF.

The gene calls are TRBV2 and TRBJ1-1; D unresolved. V was pared by 6 bases and J by 4 bases, with 6 bases between. The CDR3 totals 11 residues. CDR1 is SNHLY, CDR2 FYNNEI, per germline. Written as DNA, the CDR3 is TGTGCCAGCAGGCTGGCCACTGAAGCTTTCTTT. It encodes CASRLATEAFF.

The CDR3 is CAKHGGGRVTGELFF. The DNA for the CDR3 is TGTGCCAAACATGGGGGCGGGAGGGTCACCGGGGAGCTGTTTTTT. The chain combines TRBV27 with TRBJ2-2, with 9 positions matching TRBD2. The germline gives CDR1 MNHEY, CDR2 SMNVEV (reference sequence). The CDR3 consists of 15 residues. V was clipped by 10 bases and J by 4 bases; unmatched bases: 10.

The V call is TRBV7-9, the J call TRBJ1-2; D call uncertain. CDR1 SEHNR and CDR2 FQNEAQ come from the germline V gene (reference sequence). CDR3 length: 15 amino acids. V lost 0 bases to trimming and J lost 2 bases, with 10 bases between them. The CDR3, as DNA: TGTGCCAGCAGCTTAGCCGAGTACCCGAACTATGGCTACACCTTC. This translates into CASSLAEYPNYGYTF.

The chain carries TRBV29-1 and TRBJ2-7; either TRBD1 or TRBD2 may fit D (5 bases each). Deletions cut 6 bases from V and 5 bases from J, with 20 bases between. The CDR3 runs 14 residues. Germline V CDR1 and CDR2: SQVTM, ANQGSEA. The CDR3, as DNA: TGCAGCGTCGATACTCCGGGGCCCGCGGACGAGCAGTACTTC. As protein: CSVDTPGPADEQYF.